Following are 23 T cell receptor beta chains from one sample sequenced in a study of T cells in women clearing cervical HPV infection (dated by TCRdb to the late 2010s). The method was the immunoSEQ multiplex PCR assay. TCRdb re-hosts the immuneACCESS table, in-frame sequences only. Its copies lack some clones; in the studies checked, an unresolved V gene accounts for under half of them, and the cause for the rest is not known. In this sample's table one finds tens of thousands of clones. 9.5% to 15% of the sample comes from the top ten. Sequenced input: blood buffy coat. The receptors here all came from a woman between 18 and 70 years old with a cervical HPV16 infection that either progressed to CIN3+ or cleared (not recorded which).

A note on this clone: The read ends 3 residues before the CDR3 terminus; that terminus is restored from the germline J gene. The chain joins TRBV11-2 to TRBJ2-2, with 7 bases fitting TRBD1. Germline lookup yields CDR1 SGHAT and CDR2 FQNNGV. The CDR3 is made up of 15 amino acids. Partial CDR3 DNA: TGTGCCAGCAGTCAAACAGTCACAGGGGCCAACGTG. This sequence encodes CASSQTVTGANV. The entire CDR3 reads CASSQTVTGANVLFF. Filled out from reference TRBV11-2 and TRBJ2-2, the complete variable domain reads EAGVAQSPRYKIIEKRQSVAFWCNPISGHATLYWYQQILGQGPKLLIQFQNNGVVDDSQLPKDRFSAERLKGVDSTLKIQPAKLEDSAVYLCASSQTVTGANVLFFGEGSRLTVL.

Remarks on this clone: The DNA ends 3 residues before the CDR3 does, and the rest of the CDR3 is filled in from the germline J gene. The rearrangement links TRBV23-1 to TRBJ2-7; 7 positions match TRBD1. TRBV23-1 falls under the ORF class, with uncertain function. The CDR3 has 15 residues. J gave up 3 bases and V 4 bases, and 9 bases lay outside the gene matches. The CDR3 protein is CASSPTPRQGYEQYF. The DNA read from the CDR3 is TGCGCCAGCAGTCCAACCCCACGACAGGGCTACGAG.

About this clone itself: The CDR3 end is not reached by the read, which stops 3 residues before it; the germline J gene fills it in. The genes are TRBV4-2 and TRBJ2-7; 8 positions agree with TRBD2. V dropped 5 bases and J dropped 3; count of bases not matched to a gene: 9. The CDR3 is 15 residues long. Germline values: CDR1 LGHNA, CDR2 YNFKEQ. CDR3 DNA (partial): TGTGCCAGCAGCAAAGGGGGAGCGGGGGTCTACGAG. Protein product: CASSKGGAGVYE. In full, the CDR3 reads CASSKGGAGVYEQYF.

On this clone: The read finishes 3 residues shy of the CDR3 end, and the germline J gene is used to complete it. This chain connects TRBV19 to TRBJ1-2; D may be TRBD1 (6 bases). Germline V gives CDR1 LNHDA, CDR2 SQIVND (reference sequence). This CDR3 is built from 15 residues. The covered CDR3 bases are TGTGCCAGTAGTGCCGGACTAGCGGGGGCGAGCGAC. Residues: CASSAGLAGASD. The full CDR3 reads CASSAGLAGASDYTF.

The CDR3 is CASSPSGQAQETQYF. Incomplete CDR3 DNA: TGTGCCAGCAGCCCGAGTGGACAGGCCCAAGAGACC. The V gene is TRBV7-9, the J gene TRBJ2-5; 7 nucleotides align to TRBD1. The read terminates 3 residues ahead of where the CDR3 ends, so the germline J gene completes it. J was trimmed by 1 base and V by 5 bases; bases with no gene match: 7. Germline CDR1 SEHNR, CDR2 FQNEAQ (reference sequence). CDR3 length: 15 amino acids.

Regarding this clone: The CDR3 extends 3 residues past the end of the read, so its final part is completed from the germline J gene. This chain uses TRBV30 with TRBJ1-1; D is perhaps TRBD1 (5 bases). The CDR3 spans 14 residues. Germline V gene lookup returns CDR1 GTSNPN and CDR2 SVGIG (reference sequence). Trimming stripped 0 bases from V and 6 bases from J, with 14 bases between. The part of the CDR3 DNA that was read is TGTGCCTGGAGTGTTCTAGCGGGAGGGGCTGAA. This encodes CAWSVLAGGAE. The full CDR3 is CAWSVLAGGAEAFF.

With regard to this clone: The read gets to within 3 residues of the CDR3 end, and the germline J gene fills in the rest. The chain couples TRBV19 to TRBJ1-2; D unresolved. The CDR3 is 15 residues long. CDR1 is LNHDA, CDR2 SQIVND, per germline (reference sequence). CDR3 DNA, as far as it was read: TGTGCCAGTAGTTCTAGCGGGAGCTCCTACAATGAC. It encodes CASSSSGSSYND. The CDR3, in full, reads CASSSSGSSYNDYTF.

Regarding this clone: The read terminates 3 residues ahead of where the CDR3 ends, so the germline J gene completes it. This chain links TRBV7-6 with TRBJ2-7, with 7 positions matching TRBD1. Germline V gene sequence: CDR1 SGHVS, CDR2 FNYEAQ. V shed 5 bases, J shed 2 bases, and the junction held 9 bases outside the gene matches. CDR3 length: 15 residues. CDR3 bases read: TGTGCCAGCAGCCCACAGGGGCCAGGGCCCTACGAG. Encoded protein: CASSPQGPGPYE. The entire CDR3 protein is CASSPQGPGPYEQYF.

On this clone: The read ends 3 residues early relative to the CDR3; the germline J gene fills the gap. The J gene is TRBJ1-5, the V gene TRBV10-2; D gene ambiguous. The CDR3 consists of 14 residues. Germline lookup yields CDR1 WSHSY and CDR2 SAAADI. The ends were cut back, 3 bases at V and 1 base at J, with 7 bases in the middle. CDR3 amino acids: CASSEQWSNQPQHF. Incomplete CDR3 DNA: TGCGCCAGCAGTGAACAGTGGAGCAATCAGCCC.

As to this clone: The read halts 3 residues ahead of the CDR3 end, with the missing end drawn from the germline J gene. The chain has TRBV20-1 and TRBJ2-3; 9 bases are shared with TRBD2. The V and J ends lost 6 bases and 2 bases, in that order; junction bases with no gene match: 9. This CDR3 is built from 15 residues. Germline V gene sequence: CDR1 DFQATT, CDR2 SNEGSKA (reference sequence). The CDR3: CSADGTSRTTDTQYF. Incomplete CDR3 DNA: TGCAGTGCCGATGGGACTAGCAGGACCACAGATACG.

The CDR3 DNA, read in part, is TGTGCCAGCAGCAAGAGCGGGGGGCCGTCCTACAATGAG. It is translated as CASSKSGGPSYNE. The complete CDR3 sequence is CASSKSGGPSYNEQFF. This chain uses TRBV5-4 with TRBJ2-1; 9 bases align to TRBD2. The read gets to within 3 residues of the CDR3 end, and the germline J gene fills in the rest. Germline V gives CDR1 SGHNT, CDR2 YYREEE (reference sequence). Trimming cost V 4 bases and J 1 base; bases outside gene matches: 6. CDR3 length: 16 residues.

Concerning this clone itself: The sequenced fragment ends 3 residues before the CDR3 boundary, so the rest is inferred from the germline J gene. The V and J genes are TRBV7-9 and TRBJ2-4; 7 positions agree with TRBD1. The CDR3 sequence is 13 residues long. Germline V gene lookup returns CDR1 SEHNR and CDR2 FQNEAQ (reference sequence). The CDR3 spells CASSSTGAGGQYF. The part of the CDR3 DNA that was read is TGTGCCAGCAGCTCAACAGGGGCTGGCGGT.

Comments on this clone: The observed sequence ends 3 residues before the CDR3 terminus, with the missing tail filled in from the germline J gene. The genes are TRBV7-7 and TRBJ2-1, with TRBD2 matching 7 bases. The CDR3 has 15 residues. Unmatched junction bases numbered 7, after V lost 5 bases and J lost 3 bases. CDR1 and CDR2 (germline): SSHAT, FNYEAQ (reference sequence). CDR3 residues: CASSPRGGGYNEQFF. The covered CDR3 bases are TGTGCCAGCAGCCCCCGCGGGGGTGGCTACAATGAG.

Turning to this clone: The CDR3 extends 3 residues past the end of the read, so its final part is completed from the germline J gene. The chain is built from TRBV11-3 and TRBJ1-1, with 9 bases aligning to TRBD1. Germline values: CDR1 SGHNT, CDR2 YENEEA. This CDR3 is 14 amino acids long. Partial CDR3 DNA: TGTGCCAGCAGCTTAGCCCCTGGGACAGGGGAA. It is translated as CASSLAPGTGE. The whole CDR3 is CASSLAPGTGEAFF.

Note on this clone: The read halts 3 residues ahead of the CDR3 end, with the missing end drawn from the germline J gene. This sequence joins TRBV10-3 and TRBJ1-6, with D unresolved. The CDR3 extends over 14 amino acids. CDR1 and CDR2 (germline): ENHRY, SYGVKD. The V and J ends lost 2 bases and 9 bases respectively, with 11 bases between them. The CDR3 region is CAISELADVSPLHF. Partial CDR3 DNA: TGTGCCATCAGTGAGCTGGCAGATGTTTCACCC.

About this clone: The read comes to an end 3 residues before the CDR3 does, leaving the germline J gene to fill in the end. The V gene is TRBV9, the J gene TRBJ1-4; D unresolved. The ends were cut back, 1 base at V and 2 bases at J, with 12 bases in the middle. CDR3 length equals 16 residues. CDR1 and CDR2 (germline): SGDLS, YYNGEE. The CDR3 bases that were read are TGTGCCAGCAGCGTAAGCGGGGTCACGACTAATGAAAAA. Its protein product is CASSVSGVTTNEK. The full CDR3 sequence reads CASSVSGVTTNEKLFF. Complete variable domain (other parts from reference TRBV9 and TRBJ1-4): DSGVTQTPKHLITATGQRVTLRCSPRSGDLSVYWYQQSLDQGLQFLIQYYNGEERAKGNILERFSAQQFPDLHSELNLSSLELGDSALYFCASSVSGVTTNEKLFFGSGTQLSVL.

With regard to this clone: The read ends 3 residues shy of where the CDR3 ends; the end is completed using the germline J gene. V is TRBV2 and J is TRBJ1-2; 7 bases are a match to TRBD1. The germline V gene has CDR1 SNHLY and CDR2 FYNNEI. The CDR3 extends over 14 amino acids. The CDR3: CASSTGTAYYDYTF. Incomplete CDR3 DNA: TGTGCCAGCAGCACCGGGACAGCATACTACGAC.

To note about this clone: The sequenced fragment ends 3 residues before the CDR3 boundary, so the rest is inferred from the germline J gene. The chain joins TRBV7-8 to TRBJ2-5; TRBD1 aligns across 8 bases. V lost 5 bases, J lost 4 bases, and 6 bases stayed unmatched. The V gene's germline CDR1 is SGHVS and CDR2 FQNEAQ. The CDR3 is 14 amino acids. CDR3 protein: CASSPTDRVETQYF. The covered CDR3 bases are TGTGCCAGCAGCCCAACGGACAGGGTAGAGACC.

With respect to this clone: The read gets to within 3 residues of the CDR3 end, and the germline J gene fills in the rest. This chain links TRBV5-1 with TRBJ1-4, with D perhaps matching TRBD1 (6 bases). CDR1 and CDR2 from the germline V gene are SGHRS and YFSETQ. Trimming took off 3 bases at V and 3 bases at J, with 12 bases between the two ends. This CDR3 contains 15 residues. Here the CDR3 reads CASSSLGAANEKLFF. The covered CDR3 bases are TGCGCCAGCAGCTCATTGGGGGCTGCTAATGAAAAA. The whole variable domain, filled in from reference TRBV5-1 and TRBJ1-4, reads KAGVTQTPRYLIKTRGQQVTLSCSPISGHRSVSWYQQTPGQGLQFLFEYFSETQRNKGNFPGRFSGRQFSNSRSEMNVSTLELGDSALYLCASSSLGAANEKLFFGSGTQLSVL.

In the case of this clone: Sequencing ends 3 residues short of the CDR3 end; the germline J gene provides the rest. V usage is TRBV7-9 and J usage is TRBJ2-7, with D maybe TRBD1 (5 bases). Trimming shortened V by 1 base and J by 5 bases, and 12 bases separated the two germline ends. Germline-derived CDR1 and CDR2 are SEHNR and FQNEAQ (reference sequence). The CDR3 is 14 residues long. The part of the CDR3 DNA that was read is TGTGCCAGCAGCTTAGTGGGGCAGGGCCACGAG. This translates into CASSLVGQGHE. The complete CDR3 reads CASSLVGQGHEQYF.

Comment on this clone: The sequenced fragment ends 3 residues before the CDR3 boundary, so the rest is inferred from the germline J gene. The genes are TRBV11-2 and TRBJ1-1, with TRBD1 as a possible D gene (6 bases). The length of the CDR3 is 13 residues. Per the germline V gene, CDR1 is SGHAT and CDR2 is FQNNGV. CDR3 DNA (partial): TGTGCCAGCAGCGCCAACAGGGTATGGAAA. Its translation: CASSANRVWK. The complete CDR3 sequence is CASSANRVWKAFF. The full variable domain, completed using reference TRBV11-2 and TRBJ1-1, is EAGVAQSPRYKIIEKRQSVAFWCNPISGHATLYWYQQILGQGPKLLIQFQNNGVVDDSQLPKDRFSAERLKGVDSTLKIQPAKLEDSAVYLCASSANRVWKAFFGQGTRLTVV.

The chain's CDR3 is CASSFQSQETQYF. Partial CDR3 DNA: TGTGCCAGCAGCTTCCAGTCCCAAGAGACG. The chain has TRBV5-5 and TRBJ2-3; unclear D gene. The read is 3 residues too short to cover the CDR3 end, so that end is filled in from the germline J gene. The CDR3 is 13 residues long. Germline V gene data show CDR1 as SGHKS and CDR2 as YYEKEE (reference sequence).

CDR3 bases read: TGTGCCACCGCCCGGGACTACAATGAAAAA. Its protein product is CATARDYNEK. The entire CDR3 sequence reads CATARDYNEKLFF. The chain joins TRBV10-3 to TRBJ1-4; tentatively, D is TRBD1 (5 bases). Read coverage stops 3 residues before the CDR3 terminus; the germline J gene supplies the remainder. The CDR3 covers 13 residues. Germline CDR1 ENHRY, CDR2 SYGVKD. V was pared by 10 bases and J by 5 bases, with 14 bases between.